This T cell receptor beta chain stems from a study of cytomegalovirus exposure and HLA in healthy donors. General observations from the study: Among the CMV-associated chains, three were confirmed in vitro as specific for CMV antigens. Among TCR beta chains, those listed as cytomegalovirus-associated numbered about 160.

Profiled with immunoSEQ multiplex PCR; TCRdb holds only in-frame clones, not every one. The table records some 90,000 clones, approximately 96% of them present only once. To note about this clone: Its antigen is currently unknown.

The ends lost 5 bases at V and 6 bases at J; junction bases unmatched: 8. The CDR3 runs 15 residues. Germline CDR1 is MNHEY and CDR2 is SMNVEV (reference sequence). This receptor was obtained from a man between 18 and 29 years old in good health and CMV-seronegative. The sequencing input was PBMCs. The rearrangement links TRBV27 to TRBJ1-5; TRBD1 aligns across 9 bases. DNA for the CDR3: TGTGCCAGCAGTATTTCGGGACAGGGTAGTCAGCCCCAGCATTTT. Amino acids: CASSISGQGSQPQHF.